This T cell receptor (beta chain) was sequenced in a study of T cell changes during pregnancy in multiple sclerosis. Clones were read by immunoSEQ multiplex PCR, and TCRdb kept only the in-frame ones, dropping some. Here the sample spans some 38,000 clones, approximately 90% being singletons. V was pared by 4 bases and J by 7 bases, with 6 bases of the junction left unmatched. Germline V CDR1 and CDR2: SQVTM, ANQGSEA. The CDR3 extends over 13 amino acids. Here the sequenced sample was CD4+ T cells from peripheral blood mononuclear cells, taken in the second trimester of pregnancy. The chain joins TRBV29-1 to TRBJ2-3; 9 bases are shared with TRBD2. The TCR originated in a female donor in good health, enrolled as a control in a pregnancy study. The CDR3 loop is CSVGGGGANTQYF. The CDR3 DNA follows: TGCAGCGTTGGAGGCGGGGGGGCGAATACGCAGTATTTT.